A single sample is the source of the 17 T cell receptor beta chains below, sequenced in a study of shared clonotypes between healthy human individuals. Sequencing was performed with immunoSEQ multiplex PCR; in TCRdb, only in-frame clones are kept and a portion is missing. The table has hundreds of thousands of clones, about 74% seen once; the top ten hold about a tenth. The sequenced sample was memory CD4+ T cells sorted from blood. The subset is: CD45RA-negative fraction. Every receptor here comes from a man aged 25 to 45 in good health.

The chain combines TRBV7-2 with TRBJ2-3, with D unclear. This CDR3 has 16 residues. V gave up 0 bases and J gave up 6 bases, with 16 bases separating them. In germline, CDR1 is SGHTA, CDR2 FQGNSA. The CDR3 reads CASSLASVLTKDTQYF. CDR3 sequence (DNA): TGTGCCAGCAGCTTAGCTTCGGTCCTCACGAAGGATACGCAGTATTTT.

This clone came up a few times. This chain joins TRBV2 and TRBJ1-3; perhaps TRBD1 as D (5 bases). Trimming took 3 bases from V and 2 from J, leaving 14 bases between them. The CDR3 length is 16 residues. Germline-derived CDR1 and CDR2 are SNHLY and FYNNEI. The CDR3 DNA sequence: TGTGCCAGCAGTGACTATCCGGGACGAGCTGGAAACACCATATATTTT. Protein product: CASSDYPGRAGNTIYF.

V is TRBV11-2 and J is TRBJ2-1; 8 nucleotides agree with TRBD1. This CDR3 has 15 amino acids. The V segment lost 2 bases and the J segment 5 bases; nucleotides outside the gene matches: 5. Germline V lookup: CDR1 SGHAT, CDR2 FQNNGV. The CDR3 spells CASSLSGTGHNEQFF. CDR3 DNA sequence: TGTGCCAGCAGCTTATCAGGGACAGGCCACAATGAGCAGTTCTTC.

In its sample, this clone was seen a few times. The V call is TRBV29-1, the J call TRBJ1-2; 10 positions agree with TRBD1. Trimming at V came to 4 bases and at J to 3 bases, leaving 2 bases not matched to a gene. CDR1 SQVTM and CDR2 ANQGSEA come from the germline V gene. This CDR3 comprises 13 residues. CDR3 in DNA: TGCAGCGTTGGGGACAGGGGCTACTATGGCTACACCTTC. Encoded protein: CSVGDRGYYGYTF.

This chain connects TRBV7-9 to TRBJ2-5; no clear D. CDR1 is SEHNR, CDR2 FQNEAQ, per germline (reference sequence). This CDR3 has 11 residues. The germline V and J ends were trimmed by 5 bases and 2 bases, with 3 bases remaining between them. CDR3 sequence reads: CASSEQETQYF. The CDR3, as DNA: TGTGCCAGCAGCGAACAAGAGACCCAGTACTTC. Together with reference TRBV7-9 and TRBJ2-5, the CDR3 gives the full variable domain: DTGVSQNPRHKITKRGQNVTFRCDPISEHNRLYWYRQTLGQGPEFLTYFQNEAQLEKSRLLSDRFSAERPKGSFSTLEIQRTEQGDSAMYLCASSEQETQYFGPGTRLLVL.

The genes are TRBV28 and TRBJ1-4; 10 nucleotides align to TRBD1. There are 16 residues in the CDR3. Germline-derived CDR1 and CDR2 are MDHEN and SYDVKM. Trimming cost V 3 bases and J 7 bases; bases outside gene matches: 8. This chain's CDR3 is CASSFWGGQGVEKLFF. CDR3 DNA: TGTGCCAGCAGTTTTTGGGGTGGACAGGGGGTTGAAAAACTGTTTTTT.

In regard to this clone: Compared with germline, one end of the junction differs, possibly owing to a read error. The genes are TRBV7-7 and TRBJ1-2, with 8 bases matching TRBD1. CDR1 SSHAT and CDR2 FNYEAQ come from the germline V gene (reference sequence). This CDR3 has 16 amino acids. The CDR3 spells CASSRDGTGEIYGYTF. DNA of the CDR3: TGTGCTAGCAGCAGGGATGGGACAGGAGAAATCTATGGCTACACCTTC.

V is TRBV4-3 and J is TRBJ1-2; D is undetermined. The germline CDR1 and CDR2 sequences are LGHNA and YSLEER. The length of the CDR3 is 12 residues. The V gene lost 1 base and the J gene lost 7 bases, with 7 bases spanning the gap. CDR3 bases: TGCGCCAGCAGCCAAGGAGGGTCTGGCTACACCTTC. Residues: CASSQGGSGYTF.

The chain joins TRBV2 to TRBJ2-1; possibly TRBD1 or TRBD2 for D (5 bases each). Per the germline V gene, CDR1 is SNHLY and CDR2 is FYNNEI. With 6 bases removed from V and 7 bases from J, the gap between germline ends came to 16 bases. There are 14 residues in the CDR3. The CDR3 loop reads CASSRDGLENEQFF. The CDR3 bases are TGTGCCAGCAGCAGGGATGGACTCGAAAATGAGCAGTTCTTC.

CDR3 region: CASSPRTGSYNEQFF. The CDR3 nucleotides are TGTGCCAGCAGCCCTCGGACAGGCTCCTACAATGAGCAGTTCTTC. The chain couples TRBV7-8 to TRBJ2-1; 7 bases match TRBD1. Germline V gives CDR1 SGHVS, CDR2 FQNEAQ. This CDR3 spans 15 amino acids. The V and J ends lost 5 bases and 0 bases, in that order; junction bases with no gene match: 4.

A note on this clone: The sample holds other DNA sequences that translate to the same CDR3. V usage is TRBV14 and J usage is TRBJ2-1; D uncertain. Per the germline V gene, CDR1 is SGHDN and CDR2 is FVKESK. CDR3 length: 13 residues. Trimming shortened V by 1 base and J by 7 bases, and 8 bases separated the two germline ends. The CDR3 here is CASSQVIGNEQFF. The CDR3 DNA reads as TGTGCCAGCAGCCAAGTAATTGGGAATGAGCAGTTCTTC.

This clone has just one count. The chain carries TRBV18 and TRBJ2-1; TRBD2 aligns across 7 bases. V shed 6 bases, J shed 2 bases, and the junction held 4 bases outside the gene matches. CDR1 is KGHSH, CDR2 LQKENI, per germline. The CDR3 covers 14 residues. The CDR3 DNA reads TGTGCCAGCTCCACTAGCGAACCCTACAATGAGCAGTTCTTC. Encoded protein: CASSTSEPYNEQFF.

This chain links TRBV28 with TRBJ1-2; 7 nucleotides align to TRBD1. The V and J ends lost 6 bases and 8 bases, in that order; junction bases with no gene match: 6. Germline V gives CDR1 MDHEN, CDR2 SYDVKM. The CDR3 has 12 amino acids. CDR3 nucleotide sequence: TGTGCCAGCAGCACAGGGGCGCGGGGCTACACCTTC. Encoded protein: CASSTGARGYTF.

This clone was detected only a few times. The rearrangement joins TRBV10-3 to TRBJ2-1, with D unclear. V shed 7 bases and J shed 3 bases, with 10 bases lying between them. The CDR3 runs 13 residues. Germline CDR1 reads ENHRY; CDR2 reads SYGVKD. The CDR3 spells CAIMGIDYNEQFF. CDR3 bases: TGTGCCATCATGGGAATAGACTACAATGAGCAGTTCTTC.

This clone was seen more than once but under ten times. The same CDR3 also results from other DNA sequences found in this sample. This sequence joins TRBV18 and TRBJ2-3; D unresolved. This CDR3 spans 13 amino acids. Germline assignment: CDR1 KGHSH and CDR2 LQKENI. V lost 3 bases and J 0 bases, leaving 4 bases between the germline ends. CDR3 region: CASSPASTDTQYF. In DNA, the CDR3 is TGTGCCAGCTCACCCGCTAGCACAGATACGCAGTATTTT. The variable domain in full, completed from reference TRBV18 and TRBJ2-3, reads NAGVMQNPRHLVRRRGQEARLRCSPMKGHSHVYWYRQLPEEGLKFMVYLQKENIIDESGMPKERFSAEFPKEGPSILRIQQVVRGDSAAYFCASSPASTDTQYFGPGTRLTVL.

V and J are TRBV4-3 and TRBJ2-3; 8 positions match TRBD2. CDR1 LGHNA and CDR2 YSLEER come from the germline V gene. V was pared by 1 base and J by 1 base, with 7 bases of the junction left unmatched. The CDR3 consists of 17 residues. In nucleotides, the CDR3 is TGCGCCAGCAGCCAAGCGGTAGCGGGAACCCGCACAGATACGCAGTATTTT. It translates to CASSQAVAGTRTDTQYF.

CDR3 sequence (DNA): TGCGCCAGCAGTCATATCCTAGGTTGGGACAGGTCCGAAAACATTCAGTACTTC. This sequence encodes CASSHILGWDRSENIQYF. V is TRBV23-1 and J is TRBJ2-4; 8 positions match TRBD1. TRBV23-1 is flagged as an ORF with uncertain function. The CDR3 contains 18 residues. V was pared by 3 bases and J by 5 bases, with 15 bases of the junction left unmatched.